The present T cell receptor (beta chain) was sequenced within a study of T cell clonality in common variable immunodeficiency. V lost 6 bases and J lost 3, with 7 bases in between. CDR1 and CDR2 (germline): SGHTS, YDEGEE. This CDR3 has 11 residues. The assay was immunoSEQ multiplex PCR, and TCRdb's table has in-frame clones only and misses some. The specimen has approximately 52,000 clones, none found just once. Worth noting for this clone: Its target is unknown. With the read ending 3 residues before the CDR3 end, the germline J gene is used to fill in that end.

Study-wide findings and caveats: What drives increased CVID clonality needs T cell subpopulation sequencing.

V is TRBV5-8 and J is TRBJ2-7, with D unresolved. This clonotype originated in a person aged 18 to 70 in good health. Sequenced material: peripheral blood mononuclear cells. CDR3 loop: CASIQYYEQYF. CDR3 bases read: TGTGCCAGCATACAGTACTACGAG.